A selection of T cell receptor beta chains follows, all from one sample in a study of cytomegalovirus exposure and HLA in healthy donors. Produced via immunoSEQ multiplex PCR; TCRdb's table is partial and in-frame only. The repertoire includes roughly 100,000 clones, about four fifths of them detected once, and around 1.9% sits in the top ten. Sequencing was performed on PBMCs. These receptor sequences come from a woman aged 40-49 years in good health and CMV-seronegative. Both conserved end residues are part of each CDR3. The D gene is left open where the match is weak. Rows may omit the clone size; those that give it use once, few, many or a size class.

abundance	d_gene	v_gene	j_gene	CDR3nt	CDR3aa
few	TRBD2	TRBV27	TRBJ2-1	TGTGCCAGCAGTGCCAGCCGGGGCCTGACTAGCGGGTTCGCGGGCCATGAGCAGTTCTTC	CASSASRGLTSGFAGHEQFF
-	TRBD1	TRBV6-5	TRBJ2-7	TGTGCCAGCAGTTACTCCCGGACAGGTGGGAGCTACGAGCAGTACTTC	CASSYSRTGGSYEQYF
-	-	TRBV9	TRBJ2-5	TGTGCCAGCAGCGTAGCGGGGACATCCATCCAAGAGACCCAGTACTTC	CASSVAGTSIQETQYF
-	-	TRBV5-4	TRBJ1-2	TGTGCCAGCAGCTCGGACACAAACTATGGCTACACCTTC	CASSSDTNYGYTF
-	-	TRBV19	TRBJ2-7	TGTGCCAGTAGTAATGGACATCCCTACGAGCAGTACTTC	CASSNGHPYEQYF
-	TRBD1	TRBV27	TRBJ2-2	TGTGCCAGCAGTTTTTCTCGTACCGACAGGGGCACTAACACCGGGGAGCTGTTTTTT	CASSFSRTDRGTNTGELFF
few	TRBD2	TRBV9	TRBJ2-2	TGTGCCAGCAGCGTCCGCCGCAACTTTAGCGGGAGGCTGAACACCGGGGAGCTGTTTTTT	CASSVRRNFSGRLNTGELFF
-	-	TRBV5-1	TRBJ1-5	TGCGCCAGCAGCTTGGATTCTCCAGGGGATCAGCCCCAGCATTTT	CASSLDSPGDQPQHF
once	TRBD1	TRBV19	TRBJ2-1	TGTGCCAGTAGTGAACGGGACAGGCGAAATGAGCAGTTCTTC	CASSERDRRNEQFF
-	-	TRBV5-1	TRBJ2-2	TGCGCCAGCAGCTTGGAACGGGATTGGGGCGGGGAGCTGTTTTTT	CASSLERDWGGELFF
-	-	TRBV11-1	TRBJ2-7	TGTGCCAGCAGCTTACAGGGTTCAATCTACGAGCAGTACTTC	CASSLQGSIYEQYF
once	TRBD2	TRBV11-2	TRBJ2-5	TGTGCCAGCAGCCCCGGACTAGCGGGAGAAGAGACCCAGTACTTC	CASSPGLAGEETQYF
-	-	TRBV18	TRBJ2-7	TGTGCCAGCTCACCGAACCGGGACACCTCCTACGAGCAGTACTTC	CASSPNRDTSYEQYF
-	-	TRBV19	TRBJ2-7	TGTGCCAGTAGTTACCGCAAAGGGGCCTCCTACGAGCAGTACTTC	CASSYRKGASYEQYF
-	-	TRBV7-2	TRBJ2-4	TGTGCCAGCAGCTTAGTAGCAGGGGGGCCACAAAACATTCAGTACTTC	CASSLVAGGPQNIQYF
-	TRBD1	TRBV10-3	TRBJ1-2	TGTGCCATCAGTGAGAAGGGGGCGTCTGGGTATGGCTACACCTTC	CAISEKGASGYGYTF
once	-	TRBV9	TRBJ1-2	TGTGCCAGCAGCGTAGTTTCTTCCTTGCCTAACGGCTACACCTTC	CASSVVSSLPNGYTF
-	-	TRBV6-4	TRBJ2-7	TGTGCCAGCAAGCGTCGGATGCAGGGGGGCACCTACGAGCAGTACTTC	CASKRRMQGGTYEQYF
-	-	TRBV6-6	TRBJ2-5	TGTGCCAGCAGTTCTATTGAGACCCAGTACTTC	CASSSIETQYF
-	TRBD2	TRBV7-2	TRBJ2-1	TGTGCCAGCAAAAGACTAGCGGGAGACAATGAGCAGTTCTTC	CASKRLAGDNEQFF
once	TRBD2	TRBV4-1	TRBJ2-3	TGCGCCAGCAGCCAATACAAGCGGGAAAACACAGATACGCAGTATTTT	CASSQYKRENTDTQYF
-	TRBD2	TRBV11-3	TRBJ2-5	TGTGCCAGCAGCCCCGGACTAGGGGTCGGGGAGACCCAGTACTTC	CASSPGLGVGETQYF
-	TRBD2	TRBV11-3	TRBJ2-1	TGTGCCAGCAGCTCCCGGACTAGCGGGGTCAATGAGCAGTTCTTC	CASSSRTSGVNEQFF
-	-	TRBV6-5	TRBJ1-6	TGTGCCAGCAGTTTTTACAGGGCGGTGGGGGATTCACCCCTCCACTTT	CASSFYRAVGDSPLHF
-	TRBD1	TRBV5-1	TRBJ2-1	TGCGCCAGCAGCACCCGGACAGGGAGCCATGAGCAGTTCTTC	CASSTRTGSHEQFF
-	TRBD2	TRBV6-5	TRBJ2-3	TGTGCCAGCAGTCGACTAGCGGGAGGTGCAGATACGCAGTATTTT	CASSRLAGGADTQYF
-	-	TRBV9	TRBJ1-2	TGTGCCAGCAGCGCCCTTAGCATAAACTATGGCTACACCTTC	CASSALSINYGYTF
-	TRBD2	TRBV28	TRBJ2-7	TGTGCCAGCAGTTTAAGACTAGCTCACTACGAGCAGTACTTC	CASSLRLAHYEQYF
-	TRBD1	TRBV4-1	TRBJ1-4	TGCGCCAGCAGCCAGTGGACAGGGGAGGAAGAAAAACTGTTTTTT	CASSQWTGEEEKLFF
few	TRBD1	TRBV6-1	TRBJ1-1	TGTGCCAGCAGCGGGACAGGGCTGTACACTGAAGCTTTCTTT	CASSGTGLYTEAFF
few	-	TRBV28	TRBJ1-2	TGTGCCAGCAGTTTCCAGGGCTCTGGCAGCTATGGCTACACCTTC	CASSFQGSGSYGYTF
-	-	TRBV5-1	TRBJ2-1	TGCGCCAGCAAGGGCTGGCGGGATGCCTACAATGAGCAGTTCTTC	CASKGWRDAYNEQFF
-	-	TRBV7-7	TRBJ2-7	TGTGCTAGCAGCTTAGATCAGGGTGGCGAGCAGTACTTC	CASSLDQGGEQYF
-	-	TRBV19	TRBJ2-7	TGTGCCAGTAGTAATCCGAAGACCCCAGGGGCCTACGAGCAGTACTTC	CASSNPKTPGAYEQYF
-	-	TRBV7-9	TRBJ1-2	TGTGCCAGCAGCTTAGAAGTAGGAGGGCCTCGCTATGGCTACACCTTC	CASSLEVGGPRYGYTF
few	-	TRBV7-3	TRBJ2-3	TGTGCCAGCAGCTTAGCCTACACAGATACGCAGTATTTT	CASSLAYTDTQYF
-	-	TRBV19	TRBJ2-1	TGTGCCAGTAGTACGGGTTCCTACAATGAGCAGTTCTTC	CASSTGSYNEQFF